The 15 T cell receptor beta chains in this list originate from one sample, sequenced in a study of regulatory T cells in long-lasting Graves disease. Sequencing libraries for TCR beta were prepared with iRepertoire HTBI primers and Arm-PCR of CDR3 regions. TCRdb independently ran MiXCR on the multiplex PCR reads; one entry per CDR3 protein. The sample lists about 470,000 distinct CDR3 sequences, around 20% seen once, with 7.8% in the top ten. Time point denoted: persistent/refractory GD, antithyroid drugs over 5 years with positive TRAb. Making the TCR library involved RNA that had been extracted from PBMCs. The source was peripheral blood mononuclear cells (PBMCs), collected when the disease was refractory, from a patient treated with antithyroid drugs. The receptors stem from a female donor with Graves disease.

V and J are TRBV7-3 and TRBJ2-7; D may be TRBD1 or TRBD2 (5 bases each). This CDR3 is built from 16 residues. The ends were cut back, 0 bases at V and 5 bases at J, with 17 bases in the middle. Germline CDR1 is SGHTA and CDR2 is FQGTGA. The chain's CDR3 is CASSLTLTGPRDEQYF. For the CDR3, the DNA is TGTGCCAGCAGCTTAACGTTAACGGGACCTCGTGACGAGCAGTACTTC.

With respect to this clonotype: With a much larger clone just one base away, this may be a read error. The CDR3 loop is CASTSRRVPRGETQYF. For the CDR3, the DNA is TGTGCCAGCACCTCTCGCAGGGTGCCCCGTGGAGAGACCCAGTACTTC. This sequence joins TRBV5-5 and TRBJ2-5, with D possibly being TRBD1 (5 bases). Trimming cost V 6 bases and J 4 bases, with 22 bases left between them. The germline V gene encodes CDR1 SGHKS and CDR2 YYEKEE (reference sequence). The CDR3 has 16 amino acids.

Many counts were recorded for this clonotype. The V call is TRBV28, the J call TRBJ1-1; D uncertain. CDR1 MDHEN and CDR2 SYDVKM come from the germline V gene. V was pared by 2 bases and J by 0 bases, with 7 bases between. The CDR3 is 14 amino acids. CDR3 bases: TGTGCCAGCAGTTTACCAAGTTTGAACACTGAAGCTTTCTTT. It translates to CASSLPSLNTEAFF.

This clonotype was seen ten or more times. The chain couples TRBV6-1 to TRBJ2-5; 9 bases match TRBD1. V lost 6 bases, J lost 5 bases, and 4 bases stayed unmatched. The CDR3 has 13 amino acids. Germline V lookup: CDR1 MNHNS, CDR2 SASEGT. The CDR3 protein is CASRGTGTETQYF. CDR3 bases: TGTGCCAGCAGAGGGACAGGGACGGAGACCCAGTACTTC.

For this clonotype: A much more abundant neighbour one base away suggests this may be a read error. The chain uses TRBV6-5 and TRBJ1-6; D call uncertain. With 4 bases removed from V and 14 bases from J, the gap between germline ends came to 18 bases. CDR3 length: 14 amino acids. Germline assignment: CDR1 MNHEY and CDR2 SVGAGI. In DNA, the CDR3 is TGTGCCAGCAGTTCCCGGCCTTTTCCAGCTTCCCTCCACTTT. It translates to CASSSRPFPASLHF.

This clonotype was picked up many times. This chain links TRBV6-1 with TRBJ1-4, with D maybe TRBD1 (6 bases). Looked up from germline, CDR1 is MNHNS and CDR2 is SASEGT. V dropped 6 bases and J dropped 8 bases, with 10 bases sitting between them. This CDR3 comprises 12 residues. CDR3 coding DNA: TGTGCCAGCAGCGGACAGTCCGAAAAACTGTTTTTT. Translated: CASSGQSEKLFF.

The sample holds many counts of this clonotype. The chain links TRBV28 to TRBJ2-2, with TRBD2 matching 10 bases. The CDR3 runs 18 residues. CDR1 and CDR2 from the germline V gene are MDHEN and SYDVKM. J gave up 5 bases and V 6 bases, and 15 bases lay outside the gene matches. The CDR3 coding sequence is TGTGCCAGCAGCGTCCTAAGGGTGGCTAGCGGGAGAACCGGGGAGCTGTTTTTT. Translating it yields CASSVLRVASGRTGELFF.

The chain carries TRBV5-1 and TRBJ2-7; D possibly corresponds to TRBD1 (6 bases). Trimming shortened V by 0 bases and J by 2 bases, and 9 bases separated the two germline ends. The CDR3 has 14 amino acids. The germline gives CDR1 SGHRS, CDR2 YFSETQ. Written as DNA, the CDR3 is TGCGCCAGCAGCTTGGCGCAGGGGACCTACGAGCAGTACTTC. It specifies CASSLAQGTYEQYF.

This clonotype came up many times. The chain carries TRBV12-3 or TRBV12-4 and TRBJ2-2; TRBD1 is a possible D gene (5 bases). Trimming pared 3 bases from V and 7 bases from J, leaving 9 bases between. This CDR3 is built from 13 residues. The CDR3: CASSLGPGGELFF. In DNA, the CDR3 is TGTGCCAGCAGTTTGGGGCCAGGCGGGGAGCTGTTTTTT.

The V gene is TRBV6-1, the J gene TRBJ2-5, with 8 positions matching TRBD2. The end of the DNA aligns better with TRBJ2-1, so the J call may be wrong. The CDR3 length is 16 residues. Germline loops: CDR1 MNHNS, CDR2 SASEGT. CDR3 residues: CASSRSSPGLGGEQFF. In nucleotides, the CDR3 is TGTGCCAGCAGTCGATCGAGCCCGGGACTAGGGGGTGAGCAGTTCTTC.

This clonotype showed up just once. This sequence joins TRBV2 and TRBJ2-1, with TRBD2 matching over 14 bases. Germline-derived CDR1 and CDR2 are SNHLY and FYNNEI. With V trimmed by 3 bases and J by 8 bases, 6 bases remained unmatched. CDR3 length: 16 residues. In DNA form, the CDR3 reads TGTGCCAGCAGTGAGACTAGCGGGAGGGCCAGTCATGAGCAGTTCTTC. Protein sequence: CASSETSGRASHEQFF.

This clonotype occurred many times. This chain links TRBV27 with TRBJ2-2; a weak D match, TRBD2 (6 bases). V was shortened by 7 bases and J by 5 bases, with 17 bases between the two germline ends. Germline CDR1 MNHEY, CDR2 SMNVEV (reference sequence). The CDR3 is 15 amino acids. CDR3 protein: CASIPSLGGTGELFF. CDR3 bases: TGTGCCAGCATCCCGAGTTTGGGGGGAACCGGGGAGCTGTTTTTT.

The rearrangement links TRBV27 to TRBJ2-2, with 7 bases identical to TRBD2. Losses at the gene ends were 7 bases for V and 6 bases for J; bases not matched to a gene: 11. The CDR3 contains 15 residues. CDR1 and CDR2 (germline): MNHEY, SMNVEV (reference sequence). The CDR3 nucleotides are TGTGCCAGCATCTCCTGGACTAGAGGAGCCGGGGAGCTGTTTTTT. This gives the protein CASISWTRGAGELFF.

This clonotype was detected a few times. The V and J genes are TRBV7-8 and TRBJ2-7, with D possibly matching TRBD1 (5 bases). V was cut by 6 bases and J by 1 base, with 16 bases left in between. Germline V gene sequence: CDR1 SGHVS, CDR2 FQNEAQ. The CDR3 covers 15 residues. The CDR3 sequence: CASRLGWGTSYEQYF. CDR3 nucleotides: TGTGCCAGCAGGCTGGGGTGGGGCACTTCCTACGAGCAGTACTTC.

The sample holds a few counts of this clonotype. V and J are TRBV15 and TRBJ2-2, with 11 positions matching TRBD1. V shed 1 base, J shed 3 bases, and the junction held 4 bases outside the gene matches. The germline V gene encodes CDR1 LNHNV and CDR2 YYDKDF (reference sequence). The CDR3 totals 17 residues. CDR3 bases: TGTGCCACCAGCAGAGTATGGACAGGGGGCCACACCGGGGAGCTGTTTTTT. It translates to CATSRVWTGGHTGELFF.